These 30 T cell receptor beta chains share one sample of origin, sequenced in a study of blood T cell repertoires in COVID-19. Sequencing used immunoSEQ multiplex PCR; TCRdb keeps in-frame clones, though not all of them. The data contain some 150,000 clones, under 90% of them singletons. Sequencing used peripheral blood. These receptors were taken from a woman aged 80 or over in a cohort sampled during active or convalescent COVID-19.

This clone was picked up a small number of times. The rearrangement uses TRBV10-3 and TRBJ1-1, with D possibly being TRBD1 (5 bases). The germline CDR1 and CDR2 sequences are ENHRY and SYGVKD. Trimming took 4 bases from V and 7 from J, leaving 10 bases between them. This CDR3 spans 12 amino acids. This CDR3 is CAISVGHNEAFF. The DNA of the CDR3 is TGTGCCATCAGTGTAGGACATAATGAAGCTTTCTTT.

This sequence joins TRBV3-1 (or the pseudogene TRBV3-2) and TRBJ1-4; 9 bases fit TRBD1. This CDR3 has 13 amino acids. Germline V gives CDR1 LGHDT, CDR2 YNNKEL (reference sequence). The V gene end was trimmed by 10 bases and the J gene end by 5 bases; junction bases not matched to a gene: 5. This chain's CDR3 is CATADRGNEKLFF. The CDR3 DNA sequence: TGTGCCACCGCGGACAGGGGAAATGAAAAACTGTTTTTT.

The chain employs TRBV5-5 and TRBJ2-5; unclear D gene. Looked up from germline, CDR1 is SGHKS and CDR2 is YYEKEE (reference sequence). With 4 bases removed from V and 1 base from J, the gap between germline ends came to 14 bases. There are 15 residues in the CDR3. The CDR3 DNA sequence: TGTGCCAGCAGCCCCTTCCCGCCTACCCAAGAGACCCAGTACTTC. Translating gives CASSPFPPTQETQYF. Complete variable domain (other parts from reference TRBV5-5 and TRBJ2-5): DAGVTQSPTHLIKTRGQQVTLRCSPISGHKSVSWYQQVLGQGPQFIFQYYEKEERGRGNFPDRFSARQFPNYSSELNVNALLLGDSALYLCASSPFPPTQETQYFGPGTRLLVL.

This chain links TRBV25-1 with TRBJ2-5, with D perhaps TRBD1 (5 bases). The CDR3 is made up of 14 amino acids. Trimming left V 4 bases short and J 1 base short, with 10 bases between. Germline-derived CDR1 and CDR2 are MGHDK and SYGVNS. CDR3 in DNA: TGTGCCAGCAGTGTAAGGACAATCCAAGAGACCCAGTACTTC. Encoded protein: CASSVRTIQETQYF.

V usage is TRBV2 and J usage is TRBJ1-1, with TRBD1 identical over 8 bases. This CDR3 has 14 amino acids. The V gene's germline CDR1 is SNHLY and CDR2 FYNNEI. Trimming took 6 bases from V and 4 from J; bases not matched to a gene: 7. Here the CDR3 reads CASRRTQGGTEAFF. CDR3 DNA: TGTGCCAGCAGGAGAACACAGGGGGGCACTGAAGCTTTCTTT.

V and J are TRBV6-6 and TRBJ1-1; D gene ambiguous. V was pared by 5 bases and J by 6 bases, with 19 bases between. This CDR3 is built from 15 residues. CDR1 is MNHNY, CDR2 SVGAGI, per germline (reference sequence). CDR3 in DNA: TGTGCCAGCAGTACTCCGTCCCTCCCCCTACCTGAAGCTTTCTTT. This translates into CASSTPSLPLPEAFF.

This clone occurred once. This chain's CDR3 is CASRTGQGVGTEAFF. The CDR3 DNA is TGTGCCAGCAGAACGGGACAGGGGGTTGGCACTGAAGCTTTCTTT. The gene calls are TRBV11-2 and TRBJ1-1; the match to TRBD1 covers 11 bases. V shed 6 bases, J shed 4 bases, and the junction held 7 bases outside the gene matches. Germline CDR1 reads SGHAT; CDR2 reads FQNNGV. CDR3 length: 15 amino acids.

The chain is built from TRBV13 and TRBJ2-7, with 7 positions matching TRBD2. CDR1 and CDR2 (germline): PRHDT, FYEKMQ (reference sequence). The CDR3 is 14 amino acids. Germline trimming cut 5 bases from V and 2 bases from J; bases unmatched to any gene: 6. CDR3 residues: CASSQWGGTYEQYF. The CDR3 DNA reads TGTGCCAGCAGCCAATGGGGGGGAACCTACGAGCAGTACTTC. The full variable domain, its missing parts supplied by reference TRBV13 and TRBJ2-7, is AAGVIQSPRHLIKEKRETATLKCYPIPRHDTVYWYQQGPGQDPQFLISFYEKMQSDKGSIPDRFSAQQFSDYHSELNMSSLELGDSALYFCASSQWGGTYEQYFGPGTRLTVT.

The genes are TRBV5-1 and TRBJ2-7; D possibly corresponds to TRBD1 (7 bases). This CDR3 spans 14 amino acids. The V gene's germline CDR1 is SGHRS and CDR2 YFSETQ. Trimming took off 4 bases at V and 4 bases at J, with 15 bases between the two ends. The CDR3 DNA reads TGCGCCAGCAGCATCCCGACAGGGAGGTACGAGCAGTACTTC. Its protein is CASSIPTGRYEQYF. Full variable domain (missing parts from reference TRBV5-1 and TRBJ2-7): KAGVTQTPRYLIKTRGQQVTLSCSPISGHRSVSWYQQTPGQGLQFLFEYFSETQRNKGNFPGRFSGRQFSNSRSEMNVSTLELGDSALYLCASSIPTGRYEQYFGPGTRLTVT.

The chain joins TRBV5-8 to TRBJ2-3; 10 bases are shared with TRBD2. CDR3 length: 14 residues. Germline CDR1 SGHTS, CDR2 YDEGEE. Unmatched junction bases numbered 5, after V lost 6 bases and J lost 4 bases. CDR3 sequence reads: CASTSGGAPDTQYF. The CDR3 DNA reads TGTGCCAGCACCAGCGGGGGGGCTCCAGATACGCAGTATTTT.

The chain is built from TRBV3-1 (or the pseudogene TRBV3-2) and TRBJ2-7; TRBD2 matches 13 bases. J gave up 6 bases and V 1 base, and 6 bases lay outside the gene matches. Per germline, CDR1 LGHDT and CDR2 YNNKEL (reference sequence). The CDR3 spans 16 residues. The CDR3 nucleotides read TGTGCCAGCAGCCAAGGACTAGCGGGGGGTCGGTCCGAGCAGTACTTC. Translation gives CASSQGLAGGRSEQYF.

V gene TRBV2 combines with J gene TRBJ1-6; no firm D call. The CDR3 length is 15 residues. Per germline, CDR1 SNHLY and CDR2 FYNNEI. Trimming took off 5 bases at V and 5 bases at J, with 13 bases between the two ends. CDR3 sequence reads: CASSRSGSDNSPLHF. The CDR3, as DNA: TGTGCCAGCAGTCGGTCGGGATCGGATAATTCACCCCTCCACTTT. Using reference TRBV2 and TRBJ1-6 for the parts outside the CDR3, the full variable domain is EPEVTQTPSHQVTQMGQEVILRCVPISNHLYFYWYRQILGQKVEFLVSFYNNEISEKSEIFDDQFSVERPDGSNFTLKIRSTKLEDSAMYFCASSRSGSDNSPLHFGNGTRLTVT.

J is TRBJ2-3 and V is TRBV30, with 8 bases fitting TRBD2. Germline CDR1 and CDR2: GTSNPN and SVGIG (reference sequence). V was pared by 2 bases and J by 3 bases, with 7 bases of the junction left unmatched. This CDR3 has 15 amino acids. DNA of the CDR3: TGTGCCTGGAGTAGGAGCGGGGGACTTACAGATACGCAGTATTTT. This codes for CAWSRSGGLTDTQYF.

This sequence joins TRBV5-6 and TRBJ2-3; 8 bases are a match to TRBD2. Germline V gene sequence: CDR1 SGHDT, CDR2 YYEEEE. V gave up 1 base and J gave up 0 bases; unmatched junction bases: 4. The CDR3 contains 16 residues. The CDR3 DNA reads as TGTGCCAGCAGCTTGTACGGGGGGGAAAGCACAGATACGCAGTATTTT. Translated, it gives CASSLYGGESTDTQYF.

The CDR3 loop reads CASSPTQQELYGYTF. DNA for the CDR3: TGTGCCAGCAGCCCTACTCAACAGGAGCTCTATGGCTACACCTTC. The V gene is TRBV5-4, the J gene TRBJ1-2, with D possibly being TRBD1 (5 bases). V lost 4 bases and J 4 bases, leaving 17 bases between the germline ends. Germline loops: CDR1 SGHNT, CDR2 YYREEE (reference sequence). The CDR3 loop spans 15 amino acids.

The V and J genes are TRBV11-3 and TRBJ2-5; D might be TRBD2 (6 bases). V was pared by 1 base and J by 4 bases, with 10 bases between. Germline CDR1 SGHNT, CDR2 YENEEA. The CDR3 is 14 residues long. This CDR3 is CASSLGVGGETQYF. CDR3 DNA: TGTGCCAGCAGCTTAGGTGTCGGGGGAGAGACCCAGTACTTC.

A few counts support this clone. This chain connects TRBV12-5 to TRBJ1-5; tentative D call: TRBD1 (5 bases). The CDR3 has 13 residues. The ends were cut back, 1 base at V and 13 bases at J, with 14 bases in the middle. From germline, CDR1 is LGHNT and CDR2 FRNRAP. The CDR3 sequence: CASGLGPQAGQHF. CDR3 nucleotides: TGTGCTAGTGGTTTGGGGCCCCAGGCAGGGCAGCATTTT. The complete variable domain, with remaining parts taken from reference TRBV12-5 and TRBJ1-5, reads DARVTQTPRHKVTEMGQEVTMRCQPILGHNTVFWYRQTMMQGLELLAYFRNRAPLDDSGMPKDRFSAEMPDATLATLKIQPSEPRDSAVYFCASGLGPQAGQHFGDGTRLSIL.

This clone was seen only once. This chain joins TRBV20-1 and TRBJ1-2, with D tentatively TRBD1 (5 bases). The germline gives CDR1 DFQATT, CDR2 SNEGSKA (reference sequence). The CDR3 consists of 9 residues. The V end was cut by 7 bases, the J end by 6 bases, with 6 bases between. CDR3 DNA sequence: TGCAGTGAAGGGGATGGCTACACCTTC. Its protein product is CSEGDGYTF.

The rearrangement links TRBV5-4 to TRBJ1-2, with a possible D match to TRBD1 (6 bases). Germline assignment: CDR1 SGHNT and CDR2 YYREEE (reference sequence). The CDR3 extends over 15 amino acids. V was pared by 0 bases and J by 3 bases, with 12 bases between. This CDR3 reads CASSLVHRADYGYTF. CDR3 sequence (DNA): TGTGCCAGCAGCTTGGTTCACAGGGCGGACTATGGCTACACCTTC.

The J gene is TRBJ2-5, the V gene TRBV5-4; 7 bases align to TRBD2. The CDR3 runs 14 residues. With 5 bases clipped from V and 2 bases from J, the junction kept 6 bases outside the gene matches. The germline V gene has CDR1 SGHNT and CDR2 YYREEE (reference sequence). The CDR3 coding sequence is TGTGCCAGCAGACATGGCGGGGGTCAAGAGACCCAGTACTTC. Translating it yields CASRHGGGQETQYF.

This clone showed up many times. The chain is built from TRBV5-1 and TRBJ2-5, with 7 nucleotides matching TRBD2. The CDR3 has 16 amino acids. CDR1 is SGHRS, CDR2 YFSETQ, per germline. Unmatched junction bases numbered 14, after V lost 4 bases and J lost 5 bases. The CDR3 sequence is CASSPGRGPPRETQYF. For the CDR3, the DNA is TGCGCCAGCAGCCCGGGGAGGGGACCCCCAAGGGAGACCCAGTACTTC.

V is TRBV5-4 and J is TRBJ2-7, with D maybe TRBD1 (5 bases). The CDR3 extends over 14 amino acids. With 2 bases removed from V and 2 bases from J, the gap between germline ends came to 11 bases. CDR1 SGHNT and CDR2 YYREEE come from the germline V gene (reference sequence). CDR3 residues: CASSFIGRAYEQYF. CDR3 bases: TGTGCCAGCAGCTTTATCGGCAGGGCCTACGAGCAGTACTTC.

The rearrangement joins TRBV7-9 to TRBJ2-3, with TRBD2 matching 10 bases. CDR1 is SEHNR and CDR2 is FQNEAQ in the germline V gene (reference sequence). J gave up 0 bases and V 10 bases, and 16 bases lay outside the gene matches. This CDR3 is 18 amino acids long. Here the CDR3 DNA reads TGTGCCATCACCACCCTAGCGGGGGCCCACCCTAGCACAGATACGCAGTATTTT. Residues: CAITTLAGAHPSTDTQYF.

This rearrangement joins TRBV5-1 to TRBJ2-1; D is possibly TRBD2 (6 bases). The CDR3 runs to 15 residues. V was trimmed by 4 bases and J by 2 bases, leaving 13 bases between them. Germline loops: CDR1 SGHRS, CDR2 YFSETQ. CDR3 in DNA: TGCGCCAGCAGCGCGGGACTCACCACCTACAATGAGCAGTTCTTC. Its protein is CASSAGLTTYNEQFF. The variable domain in full, with the rest retrieved from reference TRBV5-1 and TRBJ2-1, is KAGVTQTPRYLIKTRGQQVTLSCSPISGHRSVSWYQQTPGQGLQFLFEYFSETQRNKGNFPGRFSGRQFSNSRSEMNVSTLELGDSALYLCASSAGLTTYNEQFFGPGTRLTVL.

The CDR3 reads CASSLDRTGGHNEQFF. The CDR3 bases are TGTGCCAGCAGCTTGGATAGGACAGGGGGACACAATGAGCAGTTCTTC. The V gene is TRBV5-8, the J gene TRBJ2-1; 10 bases align to TRBD1. The CDR3 totals 16 residues. Looked up from germline, CDR1 is SGHTS and CDR2 is YDEGEE. The V gene end was trimmed by 0 bases and the J gene end by 5 bases; junction bases not matched to a gene: 5.

The J gene is TRBJ1-3, the V gene TRBV12-3 or TRBV12-4; D gene ambiguous. The CDR3 loop spans 13 amino acids. V was trimmed by 2 bases and J by 4 bases, leaving 6 bases between them. This chain's CDR3 is CASSLRRGNTIYF. The CDR3 DNA reads as TGTGCCAGCAGTTTAAGGAGGGGAAACACCATATATTTT.

The chain links TRBV7-9 to TRBJ2-7, with D possibly being TRBD1 (5 bases). Germline CDR1 SEHNR, CDR2 FQNEAQ (reference sequence). With 4 bases removed from V and 2 bases from J, the gap between germline ends came to 12 bases. This CDR3 is built from 14 residues. The CDR3 sequence: CASSSYRNPYEQYF. In DNA form, the CDR3 reads TGTGCCAGCAGCTCCTACAGGAACCCCTACGAGCAGTACTTC.

The V gene is TRBV11-1, the J gene TRBJ1-4, with 7 positions matching TRBD1. Germline CDR1 SGHAT, CDR2 FQDESV (reference sequence). Germline trimming cut 5 bases from V and 12 bases from J; bases unmatched to any gene: 12. The CDR3 is 14 amino acids. In nucleotides, the CDR3 is TGTGCCAGCAGCGCGGAGACAGGGTCCGAGGAACTGTTTTTT. Translating gives CASSAETGSEELFF.

This CDR3 reads CASSLETRIQETQYF. As DNA, the CDR3 is TGTGCCAGCAGCTTGGAGACTAGGATACAAGAGACCCAGTACTTC. The V call is TRBV5-4, the J call TRBJ2-5, with D maybe TRBD2 (6 bases). V shed 0 bases and J shed 2 bases, with 11 bases lying between them. The CDR3 runs 15 residues. Germline assignment: CDR1 SGHNT and CDR2 YYREEE (reference sequence).

CDR3 DNA: TGTGCCTGGAGTACCTCAGGTGCTGGAAACACCATATATTTT. Residues: CAWSTSGAGNTIYF. The chain combines TRBV30 with TRBJ1-3; D is undetermined. Trimming removed 2 bases at V and 2 bases at J, with 10 bases between. Germline-derived CDR1 and CDR2 are GTSNPN and SVGIG (reference sequence). The CDR3 covers 14 residues.